A single sample is the source of the 32 T cell receptor beta chains below, sequenced in a study of blood T cell repertoires in COVID-19. TCRdb's copy holds only in-frame clones and misses some; the assay was immunoSEQ multiplex PCR. This sample has approximately 94,000 clones, with approximately 86% found just once. Sequencing was performed on peripheral blood. These receptors all come from a man aged 45-60 years with active or convalescent COVID-19.

The chain combines TRBV7-6 with TRBJ2-7, with TRBD2 identical over 7 bases. Germline lookup yields CDR1 SGHVS and CDR2 FNYEAQ. With V trimmed by 7 bases and J by 0 bases, 6 bases remained unmatched. CDR3 length: 14 residues. CDR3 bases: TGTGCCAGCAACCCGGGCGGGAGCTCCTACGAGCAGTACTTC. It codes for CASNPGGSSYEQYF.

The V call is TRBV6-5, the J call TRBJ1-2; tentative D call: TRBD1 (6 bases). Trimming left V 4 bases short and J 5 bases short, with 20 bases between. CDR3 length equals 16 residues. CDR1 is MNHEY, CDR2 SVGAGI, per germline. The CDR3 spells CASSSSLDSLAYGYTF. The CDR3, as DNA: TGTGCCAGCAGTTCCTCATTGGACAGTCTTGCTTATGGCTACACCTTC.

In its sample, this clone was seen once. The V call is TRBV4-1, the J call TRBJ2-7; 10 positions match TRBD1. Germline V gene sequence: CDR1 MGHRA, CDR2 YSYEKL. CDR3 length: 15 amino acids. V lost 2 bases, J lost 8 bases, and 9 bases stayed unmatched. CDR3 nucleotide sequence: TGCGCCAGCAGCCAATCCGGGACAGGGGTTACGAAGCAGTACTTC. Its translation is CASSQSGTGVTKQYF.

The J gene is TRBJ2-7, the V gene TRBV6-5, with D possibly matching TRBD2 (5 bases). Per the germline V gene, CDR1 is MNHEY and CDR2 is SVGAGI. V was trimmed by 7 bases and J by 3 bases, leaving 16 bases between them. This CDR3 has 14 amino acids. This CDR3 reads CASNPREGGYEQYF. CDR3 sequence (DNA): TGTGCCAGCAACCCCCGTGAGGGCGGCTACGAGCAGTACTTC.

This chain links TRBV19 with TRBJ2-3; 9 positions match TRBD2. CDR3 length: 15 amino acids. V shed 6 bases and J 6 bases; nucleotides not matched to a gene: 10. CDR1 and CDR2 from the germline V gene are LNHDA and SQIVND (reference sequence). Here the CDR3 DNA reads TGTGCCAGTAGACCCACTAGCGGGCGAGGGGATACGCAGTATTTT. Encoded protein: CASRPTSGRGDTQYF.

This chain connects TRBV7-8 to TRBJ1-4; 8 nucleotides align to TRBD1. Trimming at V came to 1 base and at J to 7 bases, leaving 2 bases not matched to a gene. Germline loops: CDR1 SGHVS, CDR2 FQNEAQ. The CDR3 sequence is 14 residues long. CDR3 region: CASSLDRGAEKLFF. As DNA, the CDR3 is TGTGCCAGCAGCTTAGACAGGGGGGCTGAAAAACTGTTTTTT.

The chain employs TRBV2 and TRBJ2-3; the match to TRBD2 covers 11 bases. The CDR3 spans 19 residues. The trim removed 7 bases at V and 4 bases at J, leaving 19 bases unmatched. Germline V gene sequence: CDR1 SNHLY, CDR2 FYNNEI. Here the CDR3 reads CASKERGASGRFGADTQYF. DNA for the CDR3: TGTGCCAGCAAGGAAAGGGGGGCTAGCGGGAGGTTCGGGGCAGATACGCAGTATTTT.

This chain joins TRBV28 and TRBJ2-7; 12 bases are shared with TRBD2. Germline CDR1 is MDHEN and CDR2 is SYDVKM. The CDR3 spans 16 residues. Unmatched junction bases numbered 9, after V lost 4 bases and J lost 5 bases. As DNA, the CDR3 is TGTGCCAGCAGTTCAGCCCCGACTAGCGGGGGCCACGAGCAGTACTTC. This gives the protein CASSSAPTSGGHEQYF.

The rearrangement links TRBV5-1 to TRBJ2-4; no clear D. V was clipped by 6 bases and J by 4 bases, with 17 bases between them. The CDR3 contains 15 residues. The germline V gene has CDR1 SGHRS and CDR2 YFSETQ. The CDR3 DNA reads TGCGCCAGCACTGCCACCGGTGGGCGTAAAAACATTCAGTACTTC. This translates into CASTATGGRKNIQYF. The full variable domain, in which reference TRBV5-1 and TRBJ2-4 provide the parts outside the CDR3, is KAGVTQTPRYLIKTRGQQVTLSCSPISGHRSVSWYQQTPGQGLQFLFEYFSETQRNKGNFPGRFSGRQFSNSRSEMNVSTLELGDSALYLCASTATGGRKNIQYFGAGTRLSVL.

This sequence joins TRBV21-1 and TRBJ1-1; TRBD1, as called in the table, went unchecked against the DNA. TRBV21-1 is noted as a pseudogene. The CDR3 length is 16 residues. In DNA form, the CDR3 reads TGTGCCAGCAGCAAAGGAAAGGGACATAGAAACACTGAAGCTTTCTTT. Translating it yields CASSKGKGHRNTEAFF.

The CDR3 here is CASSEGLAGGTDYNEQFF. The CDR3 nucleotides read TGCGCCAGCAGTGAAGGGCTAGCGGGAGGCACGGATTACAATGAGCAGTTCTTC. The genes are TRBV10-2 and TRBJ2-1; 11 nucleotides align to TRBD2. This CDR3 has 18 residues. The germline CDR1 and CDR2 sequences are WSHSY and SAAADI. Germline trimming cut 3 bases from V and 4 bases from J; bases unmatched to any gene: 11.

This chain's CDR3 is CASSKEGANKFTEAFF. CDR3 bases: TGTGCCAGCAGCAAAGAGGGGGCGAATAAGTTTACTGAAGCTTTCTTT. The chain employs TRBV21-1 and TRBJ1-1; the table's D call TRBD1 went unverified against the DNA. TRBV21-1 is shown as a pseudogene. This CDR3 is 16 amino acids long.

J is TRBJ1-1 and V is TRBV3-1 (or the pseudogene TRBV3-2); possibly TRBD1 for D (6 bases). CDR3 length equals 12 residues. Per the germline V gene, CDR1 is LGHDT and CDR2 is YNNKEL (reference sequence). Deletions cut 4 bases from V and 9 bases from J, with 12 bases between. CDR3 loop: CASSPVGAQAFF. CDR3 DNA sequence: TGTGCCAGCAGCCCTGTGGGGGCGCAAGCTTTCTTT.

The chain links TRBV5-6 to TRBJ2-1, with TRBD2 identical over 9 bases. The J segment lost 2 bases and the V segment lost 4 bases, leaving 4 bases of the junction unmatched. The CDR3 loop spans 15 amino acids. In germline, CDR1 is SGHDT, CDR2 YYEEEE. The CDR3 DNA follows: TGTGCCAGCAGCAAGGGACTAGCTGCCTACAATGAGCAGTTCTTC. Residues: CASSKGLAAYNEQFF.

The V and J genes are TRBV27 and TRBJ1-1; no clear D. The germline gives CDR1 MNHEY, CDR2 SMNVEV (reference sequence). The CDR3 sequence is 15 residues long. Trimming pared 5 bases from V and 6 bases from J, leaving 19 bases between. This CDR3 is CASSPLPRLISEAFF. In nucleotides, the CDR3 is TGTGCCAGCAGTCCCCTCCCTAGGCTTATCTCTGAAGCTTTCTTT.

This rearrangement joins TRBV7-9 to TRBJ1-6; weak D call: TRBD1 (6 bases). V lost 6 bases to trimming and J lost 7 bases, with 13 bases between them. The CDR3 spans 14 residues. Looked up from germline, CDR1 is SEHNR and CDR2 is FQNEAQ (reference sequence). DNA of the CDR3: TGTGCCAGCAGTCGCCAGGGGCAGAATTCACCCCTCCACTTT. It is translated as CASSRQGQNSPLHF.

The gene calls are TRBV12-5 and TRBJ1-1, with 10 positions matching TRBD1. CDR1 is LGHNT and CDR2 is FRNRAP in the germline V gene. Unmatched junction bases numbered 1, after V lost 4 bases and J lost 5 bases. The CDR3 is 13 amino acids. The CDR3 DNA sequence: TGTGCTAGTGGTTGGACAGGGGGGACTGAAGCTTTCTTT. This translates into CASGWTGGTEAFF.

The sample holds a few counts of this clone. The chain uses TRBV5-1 and TRBJ2-1, with D possibly TRBD2 on 7 matching bases. The CDR3 has 13 residues. Germline V lookup: CDR1 SGHRS, CDR2 YFSETQ. Between the trimmed V and J ends, which lost 4 bases and 5 bases, there was a span of 10 bases. CDR3: CASSLGGDNEQFF. CDR3 bases: TGCGCCAGCAGCCTAGGGGGGGACAATGAGCAGTTCTTC.

V is TRBV30 and J is TRBJ2-1; D ambiguous. V was clipped by 0 bases and J by 5 bases, with 11 bases between them. The CDR3 extends over 14 amino acids. Germline V gene lookup returns CDR1 GTSNPN and CDR2 SVGIG (reference sequence). For the CDR3, the DNA is TGTGCCTGGAGTGTACGGAGACTTAACAATGAGCAGTTCTTC. It codes for CAWSVRRLNNEQFF.

J is TRBJ2-3 and V is TRBV19, with D possibly being TRBD2 (6 bases). This CDR3 region has 16 residues. Trimming took off 4 bases at V and 1 base at J, with 15 bases between the two ends. Germline V gives CDR1 LNHDA, CDR2 SQIVND (reference sequence). The CDR3 loop reads CASSKRGFQGTDTQYF. The CDR3 bases are TGTGCCAGTAGTAAACGGGGGTTCCAGGGCACAGATACGCAGTATTTT.

The chain is built from TRBV19 and TRBJ2-1; 7 bases are shared with TRBD2. The J segment lost 6 bases and the V segment lost 2 bases, leaving 4 bases of the junction unmatched. Germline loops: CDR1 LNHDA, CDR2 SQIVND (reference sequence). The CDR3 contains 14 residues. This CDR3 reads CASSISRTSNEQFF. CDR3 bases: TGTGCCAGTAGTATAAGTCGGACTAGCAATGAGCAGTTCTTC.

This clone has a handful of counts. V gene TRBV29-1 combines with J gene TRBJ1-2, with 8 nucleotides matching TRBD1. This CDR3 is 17 amino acids long. Per the germline V gene, CDR1 is SQVTM and CDR2 is ANQGSEA. V gave up 6 bases and J gave up 1 base; unmatched junction bases: 16. The CDR3 coding sequence is TGCAGCGTCCGACCGTCCCACAGGGGGAGAGGTAACTATGGCTACACCTTC. Protein product: CSVRPSHRGRGNYGYTF.

The chain joins TRBV24-1 to TRBJ2-5, with a weak D call TRBD2 (6 bases). The CDR3 totals 17 residues. Germline CDR1 reads KGHDR; CDR2 reads SFDVKD. V was pared by 3 bases and J by 1 base, with 17 bases between. CDR3 loop: CATSDSLGGIRQETQYF. The CDR3 DNA sequence: TGTGCCACCAGTGATAGCTTAGGCGGGATACGCCAAGAGACCCAGTACTTC.

J is TRBJ2-5 and V is TRBV2; 9 bases map to TRBD1. Trimming removed 3 bases from V and 5 bases from J; junction bases left unmatched: 10. This CDR3 has 16 amino acids. The germline CDR1 and CDR2 sequences are SNHLY and FYNNEI. The CDR3 sequence: CASSDLGQGGPETQYF. The CDR3 DNA is TGTGCCAGCAGTGATCTGGGACAGGGAGGGCCGGAGACCCAGTACTTC.

The chain has TRBV25-1 and TRBJ2-2; D is ambiguous. This CDR3 comprises 12 residues. The ends were cut back, 8 bases at V and 7 bases at J, with 11 bases in the middle. The germline V gene encodes CDR1 MGHDK and CDR2 SYGVNS. CDR3 amino acids: CASCTPYGELFF. CDR3 DNA: TGTGCCAGCTGCACTCCTTACGGGGAGCTGTTTTTT.

This chain links TRBV30 with TRBJ2-3; TRBD2 matches 12 bases. Germline CDR1 reads GTSNPN; CDR2 reads SVGIG (reference sequence). V lost 3 bases and J lost 5; bases outside the gene matches: 24. The CDR3 loop spans 21 amino acids. The DNA of the CDR3 is TGTGCCTGGAGACGGGACACTCTCAGGACTAGCGGGACTATACAGAGAGATACGCAGTATTTT. This sequence encodes CAWRRDTLRTSGTIQRDTQYF.

This clone was found a few times. V gene TRBV5-5 combines with J gene TRBJ2-5; 9 bases are shared with TRBD1. Germline V gene lookup returns CDR1 SGHKS and CDR2 YYEKEE (reference sequence). The CDR3 runs 14 residues. The V and J ends lost 0 bases and 5 bases, in that order; junction bases with no gene match: 2. In DNA form, the CDR3 reads TGTGCCAGCAGCTTGGGACAGGGGGGGGAGACCCAGTACTTC. Its translation is CASSLGQGGETQYF.

The rearrangement joins TRBV6-2 or TRBV6-3 to TRBJ2-7; 14 positions match TRBD2. CDR1 and CDR2 from the germline V gene are MNHEY and SVGEGT. The CDR3 length is 17 residues. Trimming at V came to 2 bases and at J to 5 bases, leaving 8 bases not matched to a gene. CDR3 bases: TGTGCCAGCAGTTACCCGGGACTAGCGGGAGCGTACGACGAGCAGTACTTC. Protein sequence: CASSYPGLAGAYDEQYF.

The chain has TRBV9 and TRBJ2-7, with TRBD2 matching 12 bases. The CDR3 sequence is 16 residues long. The germline V gene has CDR1 SGDLS and CDR2 YYNGEE. V shed 0 bases and J 4 bases; nucleotides not matched to a gene: 5. CDR3 loop: CASSVGTSGTPYEQYF. CDR3 coding DNA: TGTGCCAGCAGCGTAGGGACTAGCGGGACACCGTACGAGCAGTACTTC. The whole variable domain, filled in from reference TRBV9 and TRBJ2-7, reads DSGVTQTPKHLITATGQRVTLRCSPRSGDLSVYWYQQSLDQGLQFLIQYYNGEERAKGNILERFSAQQFPDLHSELNLSSLELGDSALYFCASSVGTSGTPYEQYFGPGTRLTVT.

The rearrangement joins TRBV3-1 (or the pseudogene TRBV3-2) to TRBJ2-1, with 12 nucleotides matching TRBD2. Germline CDR1 LGHDT, CDR2 YNNKEL (reference sequence). V lost 4 bases to trimming and J lost 2 bases; unmatched junction nucleotides: 3. The length of the CDR3 is 16 residues. The CDR3 DNA reads as TGTGCCAGCAGCCCCGGACTAGCGGGAACCTACAATGAGCAGTTCTTC. It is translated as CASSPGLAGTYNEQFF.

The chain couples TRBV7-8 to TRBJ2-3, with a tentative D call TRBD2 (6 bases). Between the trimmed V and J ends, which lost 4 bases and 2 bases, there was a span of 10 bases. Germline V gene sequence: CDR1 SGHVS, CDR2 FQNEAQ. CDR3 length: 14 amino acids. The DNA for the CDR3 is TGTGCCAGCAGCTCTAGCGTGAACACAGATACGCAGTATTTT. As protein: CASSSSVNTDTQYF.

This clone was detected only a few times. The V and J genes are TRBV19 and TRBJ2-7; 12 nucleotides agree with TRBD2. Per the germline V gene, CDR1 is LNHDA and CDR2 is SQIVND (reference sequence). V shed 3 bases and J 6 bases; nucleotides not matched to a gene: 6. The CDR3 extends over 15 amino acids. CDR3 protein: CASSMGTSGLGEQYF. The CDR3 region has the DNA TGTGCCAGTAGTATGGGGACTAGCGGGTTGGGCGAGCAGTACTTC.